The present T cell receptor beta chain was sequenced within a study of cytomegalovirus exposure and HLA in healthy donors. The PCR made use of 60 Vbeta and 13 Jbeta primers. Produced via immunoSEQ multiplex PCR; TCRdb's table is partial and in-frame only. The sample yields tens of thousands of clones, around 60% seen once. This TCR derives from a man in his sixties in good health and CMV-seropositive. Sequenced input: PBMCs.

The CDR3 DNA is TGTGCCAGCAGCCCGACAGGGACGAACACTGAAGCTTTCTTT. Translation: CASSPTGTNTEAFF. V gene TRBV4-2 combines with J gene TRBJ1-1; the match to TRBD1 covers 7 bases. The V segment lost 4 bases and the J segment 1 base; nucleotides outside the gene matches: 3. This CDR3 spans 14 amino acids. Looked up from germline, CDR1 is LGHNA and CDR2 is YNFKEQ.